Each of the 25 T cell receptor beta chains below was sequenced from the same sample in a study of CD8 T cells in Susac syndrome. After extraction with the RNeasy kit, roughly 0.45 to 1 ug of the RNA was reverse transcribed using random hexamers. Via MiXCR, TCRdb re-called the immunoSEQ multiplex PCR reads, giving one row per CDR3 protein. The table has about 120,000 distinct CDR3 sequences, 90% to 95% seen once. The sequenced sample was CD8+ T cells from PBMCs. Receptors were obtained from a human donor with Susac syndrome.

The chain recombines TRBV9 with TRBJ2-5, with TRBD1 identical over 10 bases. V shed 3 bases, J shed 5 bases, and the junction held 7 bases outside the gene matches. Germline-derived CDR1 and CDR2 are SGDLS and YYNGEE. This CDR3 spans 15 amino acids. Here the CDR3 reads CASSAPGQGWETQYF. CDR3 bases: TGTGCCAGCAGCGCTCCGGGACAGGGGTGGGAGACCCAGTACTTC.

This chain connects TRBV5-1 to TRBJ2-3; a possible D gene is TRBD1 (6 bases). Deletions cut 4 bases from V and 6 bases from J, with 15 bases between. The CDR3 sequence is 14 residues long. Germline values: CDR1 SGHRS, CDR2 YFSETQ. CDR3 sequence reads: CASSTTGNWDTQYF. CDR3 in DNA: TGCGCCAGCAGCACGACAGGCAACTGGGATACGCAGTATTTT.

The V and J genes are TRBV18 and TRBJ2-7, with D tentatively TRBD1 (6 bases). The germline V gene has CDR1 KGHSH and CDR2 LQKENI. The V end was cut by 3 bases, the J end by 4 bases, with 13 bases between. The CDR3 has 14 residues. The CDR3 loop is CASSPEQGGYEQYF. The CDR3 bases are TGTGCCAGCTCACCGGAACAGGGCGGGTACGAGCAGTACTTC. The variable domain in full, with the rest retrieved from reference TRBV18 and TRBJ2-7, is NAGVMQNPRHLVRRRGQEARLRCSPMKGHSHVYWYRQLPEEGLKFMVYLQKENIIDESGMPKERFSAEFPKEGPSILRIQQVVRGDSAAYFCASSPEQGGYEQYFGPGTRLTVT.

The chain uses TRBV7-3 and TRBJ2-1; D could derive from TRBD1 or TRBD2 (6 bases each). Germline CDR1 SGHTA, CDR2 FQGTGA. Trimming took 3 bases from V and 5 from J, leaving 14 bases between them. The CDR3 has 15 amino acids. CDR3 region: CASSFLGGGNNEQFF. The CDR3 bases are TGTGCCAGCAGCTTTCTTGGGGGCGGGAACAATGAGCAGTTCTTC.

V usage is TRBV2 and J usage is TRBJ2-7, with a possible D match to TRBD2 (6 bases). This CDR3 spans 12 amino acids. V lost 6 bases and J 3 bases, leaving 9 bases between the germline ends. In germline, CDR1 is SNHLY, CDR2 FYNNEI. The CDR3 nucleotides read TGTGCCAGCAGGGGGGACTTCTACGAGCAGTACTTC. This translates into CASRGDFYEQYF. Looking up the rest from reference TRBV2 and TRBJ2-7 gives the full variable domain: EPEVTQTPSHQVTQMGQEVILRCVPISNHLYFYWYRQILGQKVEFLVSFYNNEISEKSEIFDDQFSVERPDGSNFTLKIRSTKLEDSAMYFCASRGDFYEQYFGPGTRLTVT.

The genes are TRBV13 and TRBJ2-5, with 8 bases matching TRBD1. After removal of 5 bases from V and 5 bases from J, the junction contained 10 bases not matched to a gene. Germline V CDR1 and CDR2: PRHDT, FYEKMQ (reference sequence). The CDR3 is 15 residues long. CDR3: CASSLGQGAFETQYF. CDR3 sequence (DNA): TGTGCCAGCAGCCTCGGACAGGGTGCGTTCGAGACCCAGTACTTC.

The rearrangement uses TRBV6-5 and TRBJ2-2; the D gene is possibly TRBD2 (5 bases). Trimming took off 0 bases at V and 3 bases at J, with 5 bases between the two ends. Per germline, CDR1 MNHEY and CDR2 SVGAGI. The CDR3 contains 14 residues. Written as DNA, the CDR3 is TGTGCCAGCAGTTACTCCGGGGACACCGGGGAGCTGTTTTTT. Translation: CASSYSGDTGELFF.

J is TRBJ2-7 and V is TRBV30; a possible D gene is TRBD1 (6 bases). The CDR3 extends over 13 amino acids. Germline V lookup: CDR1 GTSNPN, CDR2 SVGIG (reference sequence). Between the trimmed V and J ends, which lost 2 bases and 5 bases, there was a span of 13 bases. The CDR3 DNA reads TGTGCCTGGAGTCCGGGGTACAGGGACGAGCAGTACTTC. It encodes CAWSPGYRDEQYF.

The J gene is TRBJ1-1, the V gene TRBV12-3 or TRBV12-4, with TRBD1 as a possible D gene (6 bases). The CDR3 totals 15 residues. V dropped 3 bases and J dropped 8 bases, with 19 bases sitting between them. CDR3 DNA sequence: TGTGCCAGCAGTTTCTCCCCTAGGGGGGCCGAAGAAGCTTTCTTT. As protein: CASSFSPRGAEEAFF.

The chain has TRBV4-3 and TRBJ2-1; the match to TRBD2 covers 7 bases. Germline trimming cut 6 bases from V and 6 bases from J; bases unmatched to any gene: 8. This CDR3 has 14 residues. Germline V CDR1 and CDR2: LGHNA, YSLEER. The CDR3 protein is CASSSWTSSNEQFF. Here the CDR3 DNA reads TGCGCCAGCAGTTCCTGGACTAGTAGCAATGAGCAGTTCTTC.

The J gene is TRBJ1-1, the V gene TRBV3-1, with D possibly TRBD1 on 5 matching bases. The CDR3 is 15 amino acids. The germline gives CDR1 LGHDT, CDR2 YNNKEL (reference sequence). Trimming took 3 bases from V and 0 from J, leaving 11 bases between them. CDR3 sequence (DNA): TGTGCCAGCAGCCAGACCCTGACAGTGAACACTGAAGCTTTCTTT. Encoded protein: CASSQTLTVNTEAFF.

The chain uses TRBV9 and TRBJ2-7, with 8 positions matching TRBD1. Per germline, CDR1 SGDLS and CDR2 YYNGEE. Unmatched junction bases numbered 4, after V lost 3 bases and J lost 5 bases. The CDR3 length is 13 residues. The CDR3 DNA reads TGTGCCAGCAGCGGGACAGGGATGGACGAGCAGTACTTC. Its protein product is CASSGTGMDEQYF.

J is TRBJ1-5 and V is TRBV4-1, with D possibly being TRBD1 (6 bases). This CDR3 has 16 amino acids. Germline CDR1 is MGHRA and CDR2 is YSYEKL. V lost 2 bases, J lost 7 bases, and 18 bases lay in between. This CDR3 is CASSQTPGHPGQPQHF. As DNA, the CDR3 is TGCGCCAGCAGCCAAACTCCGGGACACCCTGGGCAGCCCCAGCATTTT.

In this sample, this clonotype turned up once. This chain connects TRBV30 to TRBJ1-2, with no clear D. The CDR3 totals 12 residues. Germline V gene lookup returns CDR1 GTSNPN and CDR2 SVGIG (reference sequence). The V end lost 3 bases, the J end lost 4 bases, and 9 bases lay between the germline ends. The CDR3 sequence is CAWSRPFYGYTF. The CDR3 coding sequence is TGTGCCTGGAGCAGGCCGTTCTATGGCTACACCTTC.

The chain couples TRBV29-1 to TRBJ2-1, with D unclear. The germline V and J ends were trimmed by 5 bases and 0 bases, with 8 bases remaining between them. The CDR3 totals 13 residues. The V gene's germline CDR1 is SQVTM and CDR2 ANQGSEA. The CDR3 spells CSVSGGSYNEQFF. The CDR3 DNA reads TGCAGCGTTTCCGGCGGCTCCTACAATGAGCAGTTCTTC.

The chain is built from TRBV28 and TRBJ1-1, with a tentative D call TRBD1 (5 bases). Germline CDR1 MDHEN, CDR2 SYDVKM. V gave up 4 bases and J gave up 11 bases, with 11 bases separating them. The CDR3 length is 11 residues. The CDR3 nucleotides read TGTGCCAGCAGTTACGGCAGGGAGGCTTTCTTT. This sequence encodes CASSYGREAFF.

The chain has TRBV27 and TRBJ2-7, with 8 bases aligning to TRBD1. This CDR3 is 13 amino acids long. The trim removed 4 bases at V and 2 bases at J, leaving 1 base unmatched. Germline assignment: CDR1 MNHEY and CDR2 SMNVEV (reference sequence). This chain's CDR3 is CASSSGGPYEQYF. Here the CDR3 DNA reads TGTGCCAGCAGTTCAGGGGGCCCCTACGAGCAGTACTTC.

CDR3 amino acids: CASSMSPGLAGRTYEQYF. DNA of the CDR3: TGTGCCAGTAGTATGTCACCTGGACTAGCGGGTCGAACCTACGAGCAGTACTTC. The V gene is TRBV19, the J gene TRBJ2-1; 11 nucleotides line up with TRBD2. Judging by the DNA end, TRBJ2-7 fits better; the J call may be wrong. CDR3 length: 18 residues. Per the germline V gene, CDR1 is LNHDA and CDR2 is SQIVND (reference sequence).

The V and J genes are TRBV4-3 and TRBJ2-4, with TRBD1 matching 8 bases. From germline, CDR1 is LGHNA and CDR2 YSLEER. This CDR3 spans 18 amino acids. The V gene end was trimmed by 4 bases and the J gene end by 0 bases; junction bases not matched to a gene: 11. CDR3: CASSPGGYNSLAKNIQYF. CDR3 nucleotides: TGCGCCAGCAGCCCAGGGGGCTATAATTCCCTAGCCAAAAACATTCAGTACTTC.

V and J are TRBV11-2 and TRBJ1-2; 7 nucleotides align to TRBD1. J was trimmed by 4 bases and V by 4 bases; bases with no gene match: 12. The CDR3 has 16 amino acids. CDR1 is SGHAT, CDR2 FQNNGV, per germline. DNA of the CDR3: TGTGCCAGCAGCTCCCTGTTCGACAGGGACGCCTATGGCTACACCTTC. Protein: CASSSLFDRDAYGYTF.

This chain connects TRBV4-2 to TRBJ2-5; TRBD1 aligns across 8 bases. J gave up 1 base and V 3 bases, and 4 bases lay outside the gene matches. The CDR3 spans 15 residues. Per the germline V gene, CDR1 is LGHNA and CDR2 is YNFKEQ. The CDR3, as DNA: TGTGCCAGCAGCCAGGCAGGACAGGGCCAAGAGACCCAGTACTTC. It is translated as CASSQAGQGQETQYF.

The chain joins TRBV29-1 to TRBJ2-7; 8 nucleotides line up with TRBD2. V lost 6 bases, J lost 4 bases, and 11 bases stayed unmatched. The CDR3 consists of 14 residues. Germline V gives CDR1 SQVTM, CDR2 ANQGSEA. The CDR3 DNA reads TGCAGCGTGACACCGGGACTAGAGTCGTACGAGCAGTACTTC. It specifies CSVTPGLESYEQYF.

The chain is built from TRBV27 and TRBJ1-1, with TRBD1 matching over 7 bases. This CDR3 comprises 13 residues. The V segment lost 3 bases and the J segment 4 bases; nucleotides outside the gene matches: 2. Germline V lookup: CDR1 MNHEY, CDR2 SMNVEV (reference sequence). The CDR3 coding sequence is TGTGCCAGCAGTTTCAGGGGGGTCACTGAAGCTTTCTTT. Translating it yields CASSFRGVTEAFF.

The gene calls are TRBV20-1 and TRBJ2-5; D possibly corresponds to TRBD2 (6 bases). This CDR3 is built from 15 residues. Trimming shortened V by 6 bases and J by 2 bases, and 19 bases separated the two germline ends. From germline, CDR1 is DFQATT and CDR2 SNEGSKA (reference sequence). The CDR3 reads CSAKWDSLPQETQYF. The CDR3 DNA is TGCAGTGCAAAATGGGACTCTCTACCTCAAGAGACCCAGTACTTC.

This rearrangement joins TRBV20-1 to TRBJ2-1; D call uncertain. The CDR3 extends over 12 amino acids. Germline CDR1 DFQATT, CDR2 SNEGSKA (reference sequence). Trimming took 0 bases from V and 6 from J, leaving 6 bases between them. CDR3 sequence (DNA): TGCAGTGCTAGAGATGTTAGCAATGAGCAGTTCTTC. Its translation is CSARDVSNEQFF.